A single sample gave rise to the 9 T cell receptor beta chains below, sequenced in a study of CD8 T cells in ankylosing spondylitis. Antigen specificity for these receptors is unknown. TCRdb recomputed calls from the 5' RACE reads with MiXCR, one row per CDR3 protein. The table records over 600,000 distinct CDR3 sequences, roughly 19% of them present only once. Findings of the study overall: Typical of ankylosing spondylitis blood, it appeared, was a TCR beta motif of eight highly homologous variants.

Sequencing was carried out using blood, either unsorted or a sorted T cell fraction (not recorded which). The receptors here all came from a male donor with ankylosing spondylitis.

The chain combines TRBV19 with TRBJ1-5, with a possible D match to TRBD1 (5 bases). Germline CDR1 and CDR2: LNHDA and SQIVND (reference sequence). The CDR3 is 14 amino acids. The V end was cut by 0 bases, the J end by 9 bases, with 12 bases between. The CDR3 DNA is TGTGCCAGTAGTATAGATCGTCAAGACAGGCCCCAGCATTTT. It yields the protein CASSIDRQDRPQHF.

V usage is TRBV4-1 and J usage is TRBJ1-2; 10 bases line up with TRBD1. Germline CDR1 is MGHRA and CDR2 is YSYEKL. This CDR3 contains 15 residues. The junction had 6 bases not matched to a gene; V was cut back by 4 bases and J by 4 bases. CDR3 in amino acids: CASSPGQGPSYGYTF. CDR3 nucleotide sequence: TGCGCCAGCAGCCCGGGACAGGGGCCCTCCTATGGCTACACCTTC.

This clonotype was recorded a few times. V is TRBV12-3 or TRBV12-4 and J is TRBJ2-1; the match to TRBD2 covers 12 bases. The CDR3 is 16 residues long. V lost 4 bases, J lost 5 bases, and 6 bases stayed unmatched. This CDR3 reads CASSSASSGGDNEQFF. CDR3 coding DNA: TGTGCCAGCAGTTCGGCTTCTAGCGGGGGGGACAATGAGCAGTTCTTC.

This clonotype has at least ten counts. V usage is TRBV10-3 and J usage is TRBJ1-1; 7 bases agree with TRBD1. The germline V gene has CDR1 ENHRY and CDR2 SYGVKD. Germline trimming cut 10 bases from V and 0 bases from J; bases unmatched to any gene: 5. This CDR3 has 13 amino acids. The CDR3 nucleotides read TGTGCCACAAACAGGGGTATGAACACTGAAGCTTTCTTT. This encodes CATNRGMNTEAFF.

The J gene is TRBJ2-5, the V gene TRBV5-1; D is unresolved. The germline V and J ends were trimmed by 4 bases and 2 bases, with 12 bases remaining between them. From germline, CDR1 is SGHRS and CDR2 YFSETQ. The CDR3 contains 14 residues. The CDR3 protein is CASSPSWAQETQYF. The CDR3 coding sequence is TGCGCCAGCAGCCCTAGTTGGGCACAAGAGACCCAGTACTTC.

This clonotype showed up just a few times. As DNA, the CDR3 is TGCGCCAGCAGCTGGTTGGGGGAAGGGCAGTACTTC. This translates into CASSWLGEGQYF. This chain links TRBV5-1 with TRBJ2-7, with D perhaps assigned TRBD1 or TRBD2 (5 bases each). There are 12 residues in the CDR3. The germline V gene encodes CDR1 SGHRS and CDR2 YFSETQ. Trimming cost V 3 bases and J 9 bases, with 13 bases left between them.

The CDR3 DNA is TGCGCCAGCAGCTTAAACCACAGGTTTCCCGGGGAGCTGTTTTTT. This encodes CASSLNHRFPGELFF. The chain recombines TRBV5-1 with TRBJ2-2; D is perhaps TRBD1 (5 bases). V lost 2 bases and J lost 6, with 14 bases in between. The germline gives CDR1 SGHRS, CDR2 YFSETQ. The CDR3 runs to 15 residues.

CDR3 coding DNA: TGCGCCAGCAGCTCAACTAGCGGGGGGGCCCGTAATGAGCAGTTCTTC. It encodes CASSSTSGGARNEQFF. The rearrangement links TRBV5-1 to TRBJ2-1, with 13 bases matching TRBD2. Unmatched junction bases numbered 7, after V lost 3 bases and J lost 7 bases. The CDR3 is made up of 16 amino acids. The germline V gene has CDR1 SGHRS and CDR2 YFSETQ.

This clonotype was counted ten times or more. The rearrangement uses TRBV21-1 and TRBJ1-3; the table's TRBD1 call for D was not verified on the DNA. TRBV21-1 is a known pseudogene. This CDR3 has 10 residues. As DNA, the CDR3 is TGTGCCAGCTGGTTACCGGGACGGCGTTTT. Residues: CASWLPGRRF.